Presented here are 19 T cell receptor beta chains from one specimen sequenced in a study of cytomegalovirus exposure and HLA in healthy donors. The primer mix had 60 Vbeta and 13 Jbeta primers. Some clones are missing from TCRdb's copy, which holds only in-frame ones; the method was immunoSEQ multiplex PCR. The sample consists of over 25,000 clones, under 70% of them appearing once. The specimen sequenced was PBMCs. These receptors all stem from a woman in her fifties or sixties in good health and CMV-seronegative.

In this sample, this clone turned up a few times. This chain connects TRBV18 to TRBJ2-1, with a tentative D call TRBD2 (6 bases). The V gene lost 1 base and the J gene lost 3 bases, with 10 bases spanning the gap. CDR3 length: 15 residues. In germline, CDR1 is KGHSH, CDR2 LQKENI. The CDR3, as DNA: TGTGCCAGCTCACCACTTCCTAGCGACTACAATGAGCAGTTCTTC. Its protein is CASSPLPSDYNEQFF.

The gene calls are TRBV6-1 and TRBJ1-5; D unresolved. The ends were cut back, 7 bases at V and 8 bases at J, with 9 bases in the middle. The CDR3 loop spans 11 amino acids. Germline CDR1 and CDR2: MNHNS and SASEGT. The CDR3 region has the DNA TGTGCCAGCACCAGCGGGGAGCCCCAGCATTTT. Encoded protein: CASTSGEPQHF.

This clone appeared a few times. The rearrangement links TRBV6-1 to TRBJ2-6; D uncertain. CDR1 is MNHNS, CDR2 SASEGT, per germline. The CDR3 sequence is 14 residues long. V was pared by 8 bases and J by 1 base, with 9 bases between. As DNA, the CDR3 is TGTGCCAGCCGAACTATGTCTGGGGCCAACGTCCTGACTTTC. Amino acid sequence: CASRTMSGANVLTF.

This chain uses TRBV2 with TRBJ1-4; D might be TRBD1 (6 bases). Germline assignment: CDR1 SNHLY and CDR2 FYNNEI. Trimming stripped 6 bases from V and 10 bases from J, with 21 bases between. The CDR3 extends over 15 amino acids. Here the CDR3 DNA reads TGTGCCAGCAGGACGGGACGGCAGGGGTTCGGAAAACTGTTTTTT. It codes for CASRTGRQGFGKLFF.

The CDR3 loop is CAVQGALTNYGYTF. In nucleotides, the CDR3 is TGTGCCGTTCAGGGGGCGCTTACTAACTATGGCTACACCTTC. The V call is TRBV28, the J call TRBJ1-2, with 8 nucleotides matching TRBD1. CDR3 size: 14 residues. Germline CDR1 reads MDHEN; CDR2 reads SYDVKM. Trimming cost V 11 bases and J 0 bases; bases outside gene matches: 8.

V gene TRBV5-1 combines with J gene TRBJ2-1, with 7 bases matching TRBD2. The CDR3 runs to 13 residues. The germline V gene has CDR1 SGHRS and CDR2 YFSETQ. V gave up 5 bases and J gave up 4 bases; unmatched junction bases: 3. CDR3 in amino acids: CASRLAEYNEQFF. The CDR3 DNA sequence: TGCGCCAGCAGGCTAGCGGAGTACAATGAGCAGTTCTTC.

The J gene is TRBJ1-2, the V gene TRBV28, with D hard to call. Germline V gene sequence: CDR1 MDHEN, CDR2 SYDVKM. Trimming stripped 3 bases from V and 7 bases from J, with 15 bases between. The CDR3 contains 14 residues. CDR3 loop: CASSFSRRRFGYTF. The CDR3 bases are TGTGCCAGCAGTTTCAGTCGGAGACGCTTTGGCTACACCTTC.

The chain combines TRBV21-1 with TRBJ2-5; TRBD2 is the table's D call, not checked against the DNA. TRBV21-1 is a pseudogene segment. The CDR3 sequence is 16 residues long. The CDR3 sequence is CASSKAGAGGNETQYF. The CDR3 DNA reads TGTGCCAGCAGCAAAGCTGGAGCGGGAGGGAACGAGACCCAGTACTTC.

V is TRBV18 and J is TRBJ1-1; D is possibly TRBD1 (5 bases). The CDR3 is made up of 13 amino acids. With 3 bases removed from V and 6 bases from J, the gap between germline ends came to 11 bases. The germline V gene encodes CDR1 KGHSH and CDR2 LQKENI. This CDR3 reads CASSPGRVPEAFF. CDR3 nucleotide sequence: TGTGCCAGCTCACCGGGCAGGGTACCTGAAGCTTTCTTT.

Worth noting for this clone: This same CDR3 is encoded by further DNA sequences in the sample. The chain carries TRBV18 and TRBJ1-1; 7 bases line up with TRBD1. Germline values: CDR1 KGHSH, CDR2 LQKENI. The CDR3 is made up of 13 amino acids. V shed 4 bases and J 3 bases; nucleotides not matched to a gene: 2. CDR3 amino acids: CASSRDRDTEAFF. DNA of the CDR3: TGTGCCAGCTCACGCGACAGGGACACTGAAGCTTTCTTT.

This chain uses TRBV6-5 with TRBJ1-6; 7 bases fit TRBD1. Trimming at V came to 5 bases and at J to 7 bases, leaving 5 bases not matched to a gene. The CDR3 has 14 residues. Germline loops: CDR1 MNHEY, CDR2 SVGAGI. In nucleotides, the CDR3 is TGTGCCAGCAGTGGGGACAGATCGAATTCACCCCTCCACTTT. Amino acid sequence: CASSGDRSNSPLHF.

The chain couples TRBV6-5 to TRBJ1-1; possible D gene TRBD1, 6 bases. Germline V gene data show CDR1 as MNHEY and CDR2 as SVGAGI. The germline V and J ends were trimmed by 6 bases and 3 bases, with 14 bases remaining between them. This CDR3 has 14 amino acids. CDR3 region: CASSRGQSHTEAFF. The CDR3 nucleotides read TGTGCCAGCAGCCGAGGACAGTCCCACACTGAAGCTTTCTTT.

The J gene is TRBJ2-2, the V gene TRBV5-4; 9 bases are a match to TRBD2. Losses at the gene ends were 0 bases for V and 4 bases for J; bases not matched to a gene: 10. This CDR3 spans 18 amino acids. Germline values: CDR1 SGHNT, CDR2 YYREEE (reference sequence). The CDR3 loop reads CASSLGWLAGGPTGELFF. Written as DNA, the CDR3 is TGTGCCAGCAGCTTGGGATGGCTGGCGGGAGGGCCCACCGGGGAGCTGTTTTTT.

The chain uses TRBV29-1 and TRBJ1-2, with D unresolved. Trimming removed 7 bases from V and 4 bases from J, with 22 bases in between. There are 15 residues in the CDR3. Germline V gives CDR1 SQVTM, CDR2 ANQGSEA. The CDR3 region has the DNA TGCAGCGCACCGAAGCCCGGTCCCCGGGGCTATGGCTACACCTTC. Translation gives CSAPKPGPRGYGYTF.

J is TRBJ1-5 and V is TRBV2; D ambiguous. The CDR3 contains 12 residues. Germline V CDR1 and CDR2: SNHLY, FYNNEI. The V gene lost 6 bases and the J gene lost 9 bases, with 12 bases spanning the gap. The CDR3 reads CASREGMGPQHF. The CDR3 DNA follows: TGTGCCAGCAGGGAGGGTATGGGGCCCCAGCATTTT.

This sequence joins TRBV5-6 and TRBJ1-1, with D uncertain. CDR1 and CDR2 from the germline V gene are SGHDT and YYEEEE. V was shortened by 2 bases and J by 6 bases, with 11 bases between the two germline ends. There are 13 residues in the CDR3. The DNA for the CDR3 is TGTGCCAGCAGCTTCGACACTTCCTCTGAAGCTTTCTTT. Residues: CASSFDTSSEAFF.

The CDR3 bases are TGCGCCAGCAGCTCTACTAGCGGGAGCACAGATACGCAGTATTTT. This sequence encodes CASSSTSGSTDTQYF. The chain uses TRBV5-1 and TRBJ2-3; 9 nucleotides line up with TRBD2. The germline CDR1 and CDR2 sequences are SGHRS and YFSETQ. The CDR3 length is 15 residues. V lost 3 bases and J lost 0; bases outside the gene matches: 2.

The J gene is TRBJ2-7, the V gene TRBV6-5; TRBD1 matches 8 bases. The length of the CDR3 is 14 residues. CDR1 is MNHEY, CDR2 SVGAGI, per germline. V was clipped by 6 bases and J by 5 bases; unmatched bases: 9. The DNA of the CDR3 is TGTGCCAGCAGAGGACAGGGCAGGTTCCACGAGCAGTACTTC. This sequence encodes CASRGQGRFHEQYF.

The chain links TRBV6-5 to TRBJ2-5; 11 bases agree with TRBD1. CDR1 is MNHEY and CDR2 is SVGAGI in the germline V gene. V dropped 3 bases and J dropped 4; count of bases not matched to a gene: 1. This CDR3 spans 14 amino acids. CDR3 nucleotides: TGTGCCAGCAGTTATGGGACAGGGGGAGAGACCCAGTACTTC. This codes for CASSYGTGGETQYF.